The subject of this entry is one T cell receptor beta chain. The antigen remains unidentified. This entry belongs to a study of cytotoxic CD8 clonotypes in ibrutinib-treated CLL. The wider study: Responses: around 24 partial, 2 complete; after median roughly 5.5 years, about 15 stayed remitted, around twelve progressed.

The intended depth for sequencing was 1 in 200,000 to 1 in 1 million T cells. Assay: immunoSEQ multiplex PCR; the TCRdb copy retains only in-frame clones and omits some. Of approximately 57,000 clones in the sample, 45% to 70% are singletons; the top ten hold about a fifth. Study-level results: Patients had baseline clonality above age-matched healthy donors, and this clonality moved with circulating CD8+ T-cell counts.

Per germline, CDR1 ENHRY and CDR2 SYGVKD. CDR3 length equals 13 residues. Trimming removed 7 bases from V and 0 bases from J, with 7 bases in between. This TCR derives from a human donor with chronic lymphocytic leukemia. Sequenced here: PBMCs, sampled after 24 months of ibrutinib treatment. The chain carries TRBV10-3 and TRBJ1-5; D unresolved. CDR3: CAITSDSNQPQHF. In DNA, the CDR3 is TGTGCCATCACCTCAGATAGCAATCAGCCCCAGCATTTT.